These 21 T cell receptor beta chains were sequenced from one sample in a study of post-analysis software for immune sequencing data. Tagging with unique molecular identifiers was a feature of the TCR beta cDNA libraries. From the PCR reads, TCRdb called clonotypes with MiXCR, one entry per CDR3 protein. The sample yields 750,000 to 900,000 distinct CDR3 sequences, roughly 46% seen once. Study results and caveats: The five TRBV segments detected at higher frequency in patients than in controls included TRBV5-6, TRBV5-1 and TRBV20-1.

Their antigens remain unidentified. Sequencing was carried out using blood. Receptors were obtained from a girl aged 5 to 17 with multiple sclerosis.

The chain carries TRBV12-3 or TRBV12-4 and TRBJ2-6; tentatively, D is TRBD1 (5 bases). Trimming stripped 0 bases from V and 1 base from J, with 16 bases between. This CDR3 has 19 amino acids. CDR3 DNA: TGTGCCAGCAGTTTAGCGTGGGGTGGCAGGGAATCTGGGGCCAACGTCCTGACTTTC. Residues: CASSLAWGGRESGANVLTF.

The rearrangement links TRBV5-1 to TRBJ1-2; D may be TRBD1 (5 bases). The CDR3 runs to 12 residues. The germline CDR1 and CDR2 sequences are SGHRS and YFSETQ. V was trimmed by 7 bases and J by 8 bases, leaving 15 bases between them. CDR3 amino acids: CASGTYGPGYTF. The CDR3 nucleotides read TGCGCCAGCGGGACCTATGGACCCGGCTACACCTTC.

The CDR3 spells CASSTVGERNEQYF. CDR3 coding DNA: TGTGCCAGCAGCACCGTGGGGGAGAGGAACGAGCAGTACTTC. The chain joins TRBV7-9 to TRBJ2-5; the D call may be TRBD1 or TRBD2 (5 bases each). Matching the DNA end better, TRBJ2-7 makes the J call doubtful. This CDR3 region has 14 residues. The germline CDR1 and CDR2 sequences are SEHNR and FQNEAQ (reference sequence).

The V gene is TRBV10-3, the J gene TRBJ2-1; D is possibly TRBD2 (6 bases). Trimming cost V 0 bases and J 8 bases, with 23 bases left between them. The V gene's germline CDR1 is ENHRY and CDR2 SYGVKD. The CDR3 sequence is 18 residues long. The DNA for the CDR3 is TGTGCCATCAGTGAGTCATTTGTTAGCGGAAGTAGTTGGGATGAGCAGTTCTTC. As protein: CAISESFVSGSSWDEQFF.

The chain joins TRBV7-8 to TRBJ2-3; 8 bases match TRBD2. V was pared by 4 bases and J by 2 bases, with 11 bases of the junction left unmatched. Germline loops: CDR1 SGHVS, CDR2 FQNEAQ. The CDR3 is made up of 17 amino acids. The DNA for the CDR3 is TGTGCCAGCAGCTCTCGGATTAGCGGGAAACACACAGATACGCAGTATTTT. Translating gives CASSSRISGKHTDTQYF.

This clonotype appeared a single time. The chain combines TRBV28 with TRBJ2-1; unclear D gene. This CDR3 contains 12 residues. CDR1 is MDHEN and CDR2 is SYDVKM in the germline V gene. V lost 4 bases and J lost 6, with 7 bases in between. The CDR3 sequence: CASSSRVNEQFF. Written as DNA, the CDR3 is TGTGCCAGCAGTTCTCGGGTCAATGAGCAGTTCTTC.

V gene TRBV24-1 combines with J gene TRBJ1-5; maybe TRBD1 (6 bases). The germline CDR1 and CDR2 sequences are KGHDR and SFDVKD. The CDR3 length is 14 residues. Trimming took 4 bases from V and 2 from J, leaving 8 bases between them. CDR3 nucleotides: TGTGCCACCAGTGACAGGGGTGGCAATCAGCCCCAGCATTTT. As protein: CATSDRGGNQPQHF.

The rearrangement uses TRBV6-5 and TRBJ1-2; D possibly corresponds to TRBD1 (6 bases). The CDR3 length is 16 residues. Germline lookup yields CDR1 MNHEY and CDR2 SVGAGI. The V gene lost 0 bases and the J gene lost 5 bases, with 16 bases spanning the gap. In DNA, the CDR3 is TGTGCCAGCAGTTACTCGTTAGGGGTGGACAGTTATGGCTACACCTTC. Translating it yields CASSYSLGVDSYGYTF.

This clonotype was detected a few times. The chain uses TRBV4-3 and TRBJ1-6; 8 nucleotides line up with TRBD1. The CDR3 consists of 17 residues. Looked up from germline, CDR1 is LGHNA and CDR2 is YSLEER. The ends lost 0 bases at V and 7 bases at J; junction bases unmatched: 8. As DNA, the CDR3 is TGCGCCAGCAGCCAAGAGATCCAGGGGGCAAAGAATTCACCCCTCCACTTT. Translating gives CASSQEIQGAKNSPLHF.

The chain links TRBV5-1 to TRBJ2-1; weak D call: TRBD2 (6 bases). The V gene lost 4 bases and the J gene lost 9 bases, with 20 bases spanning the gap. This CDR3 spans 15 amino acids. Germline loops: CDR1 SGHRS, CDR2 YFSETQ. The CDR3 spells CASSPYQLAGSEQFF. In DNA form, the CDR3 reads TGCGCCAGCAGCCCATACCAACTCGCCGGGAGTGAGCAGTTCTTC.

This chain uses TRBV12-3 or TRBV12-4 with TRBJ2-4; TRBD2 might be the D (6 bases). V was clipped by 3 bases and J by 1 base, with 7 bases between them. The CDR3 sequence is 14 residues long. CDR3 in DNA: TGTGCCAGCAGTTTGGAGGGGGCCAAAAACATTCAGTACTTC. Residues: CASSLEGAKNIQYF.

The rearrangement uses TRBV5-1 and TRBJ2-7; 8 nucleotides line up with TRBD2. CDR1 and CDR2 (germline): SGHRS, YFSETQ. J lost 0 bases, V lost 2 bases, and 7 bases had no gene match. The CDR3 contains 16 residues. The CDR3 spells CASSLTLSGASYEQYF. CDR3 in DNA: TGCGCCAGCAGCTTAACTCTTAGCGGGGCCTCCTACGAGCAGTACTTC.

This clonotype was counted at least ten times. The CDR3 here is CATGPSGTHEQYF. The CDR3 nucleotides are TGTGCCACCGGGCCCTCAGGGACCCACGAGCAGTACTTC. The rearrangement uses TRBV24-1 and TRBJ2-7; tentatively, D is TRBD1 or TRBD2 (5 bases each). This CDR3 contains 13 residues. Germline lookup yields CDR1 KGHDR and CDR2 SFDVKD. V lost 9 bases to trimming and J lost 5 bases, with 16 bases between them.

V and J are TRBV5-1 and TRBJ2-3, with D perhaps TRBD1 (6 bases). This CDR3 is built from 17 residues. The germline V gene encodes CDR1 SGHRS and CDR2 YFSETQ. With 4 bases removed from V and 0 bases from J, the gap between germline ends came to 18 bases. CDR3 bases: TGCGCCAGCAGCGCTCAGGGGACGACTTTTAGCACAGATACGCAGTATTTT. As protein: CASSAQGTTFSTDTQYF. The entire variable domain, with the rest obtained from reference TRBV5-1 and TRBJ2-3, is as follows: KAGVTQTPRYLIKTRGQQVTLSCSPISGHRSVSWYQQTPGQGLQFLFEYFSETQRNKGNFPGRFSGRQFSNSRSEMNVSTLELGDSALYLCASSAQGTTFSTDTQYFGPGTRLTVL.

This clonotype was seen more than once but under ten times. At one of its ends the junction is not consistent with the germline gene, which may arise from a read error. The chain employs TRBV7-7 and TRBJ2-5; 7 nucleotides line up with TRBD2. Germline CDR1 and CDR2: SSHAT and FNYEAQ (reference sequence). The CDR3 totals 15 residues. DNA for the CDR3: TGTGCTAGCAGCTTATTAGCGGGCCTCCAAGAGACCCAGTACTTC. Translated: CASSLLAGLQETQYF.

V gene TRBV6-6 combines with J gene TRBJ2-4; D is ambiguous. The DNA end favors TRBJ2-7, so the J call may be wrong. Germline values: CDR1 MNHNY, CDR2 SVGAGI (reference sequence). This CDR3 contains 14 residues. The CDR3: CASSYHVSDYEQYF. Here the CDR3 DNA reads TGTGCCAGCAGTTACCATGTCAGCGACTACGAGCAGTACTTC.

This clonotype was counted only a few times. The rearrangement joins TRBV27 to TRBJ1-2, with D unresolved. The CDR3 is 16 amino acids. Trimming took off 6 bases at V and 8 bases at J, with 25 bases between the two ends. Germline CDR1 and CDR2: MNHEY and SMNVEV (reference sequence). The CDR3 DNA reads TGTGCCAGCAGCAAAGAGCCGTCGGCCATAACTAGGGGCTACACCTTC. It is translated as CASSKEPSAITRGYTF.

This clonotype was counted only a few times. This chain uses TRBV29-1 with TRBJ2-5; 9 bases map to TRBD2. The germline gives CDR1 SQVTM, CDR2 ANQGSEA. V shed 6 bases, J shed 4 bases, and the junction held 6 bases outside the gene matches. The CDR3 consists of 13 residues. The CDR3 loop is CSVSSGSGETQYF. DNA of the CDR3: TGCAGCGTCAGTAGCGGGAGTGGAGAGACCCAGTACTTC.

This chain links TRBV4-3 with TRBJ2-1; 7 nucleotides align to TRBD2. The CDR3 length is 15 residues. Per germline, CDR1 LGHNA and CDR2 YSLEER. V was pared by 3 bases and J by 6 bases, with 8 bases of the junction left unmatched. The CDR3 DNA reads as TGCGCCAGCAGCCAGACTAGCTTTCCTGCCAATGAGCAGTTCTTC. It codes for CASSQTSFPANEQFF.

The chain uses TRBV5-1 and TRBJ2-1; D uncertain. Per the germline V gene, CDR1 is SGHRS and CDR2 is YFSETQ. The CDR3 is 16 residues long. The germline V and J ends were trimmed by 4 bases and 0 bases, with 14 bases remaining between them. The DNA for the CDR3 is TGCGCCAGCAGCCTACAAGGCCGTTTCTCCTACAATGAGCAGTTCTTC. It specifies CASSLQGRFSYNEQFF.

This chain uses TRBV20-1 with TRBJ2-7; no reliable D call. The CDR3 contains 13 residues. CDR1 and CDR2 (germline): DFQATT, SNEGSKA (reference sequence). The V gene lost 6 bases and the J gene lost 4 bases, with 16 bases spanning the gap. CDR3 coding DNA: TGCAGTGCCGCCTCCAAGGACGGTTACGAGCAGTACTTC. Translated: CSAASKDGYEQYF.